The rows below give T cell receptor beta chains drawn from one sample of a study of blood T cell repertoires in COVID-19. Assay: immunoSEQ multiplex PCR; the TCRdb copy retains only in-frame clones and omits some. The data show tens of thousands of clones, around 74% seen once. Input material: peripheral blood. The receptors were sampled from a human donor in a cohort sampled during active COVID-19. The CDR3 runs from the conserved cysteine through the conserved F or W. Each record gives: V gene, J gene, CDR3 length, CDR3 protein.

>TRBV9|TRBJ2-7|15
CASSVSGTGGYEQYF
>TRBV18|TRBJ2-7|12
CASSRTVYEQYF
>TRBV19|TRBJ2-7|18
CASSFKPAFSGVSYEQYF
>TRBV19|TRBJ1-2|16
CASSTNRDRRDYGYTF
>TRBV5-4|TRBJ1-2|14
CASSFQGAGYGYTF
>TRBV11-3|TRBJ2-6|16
CASSSGGGRGANVLTF
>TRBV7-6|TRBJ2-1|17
CASSPRTGTSSYNEQFF
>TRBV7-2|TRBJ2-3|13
CASSLNGGDTQYF
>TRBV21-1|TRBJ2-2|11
CASTRAGELFF
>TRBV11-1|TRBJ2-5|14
CASRRTEKVGTQYF
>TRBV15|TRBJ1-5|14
CATSRHSRSPSQHF
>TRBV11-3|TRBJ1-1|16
CASSFRTGTKGTEAFF
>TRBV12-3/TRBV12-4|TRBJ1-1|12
CASRSYYTEAFF
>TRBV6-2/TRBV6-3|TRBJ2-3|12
CASSLSSATQYF
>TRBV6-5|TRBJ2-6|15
CASRTGGSGANVLTF
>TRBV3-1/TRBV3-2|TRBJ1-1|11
CASSQGGEAFF
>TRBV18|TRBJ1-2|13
CASSPPTGYGYTF
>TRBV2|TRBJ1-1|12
CASSAGAIKAFF
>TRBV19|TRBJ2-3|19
CASSISTSGDDDATDTQYF
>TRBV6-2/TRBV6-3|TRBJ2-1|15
CASSYQEGLAVEQFF
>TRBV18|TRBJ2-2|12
CASSPLTGELFF
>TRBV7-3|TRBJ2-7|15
CASSPRGQGPYEQYF
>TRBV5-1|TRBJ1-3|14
CASSPRVPGNTIYF
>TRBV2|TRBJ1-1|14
CASSGQILNTEAFF
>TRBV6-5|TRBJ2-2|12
CASTKQTGELFF
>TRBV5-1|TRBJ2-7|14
CASKPGQGPYEQYF
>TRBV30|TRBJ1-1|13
CAWSERSRSEAFF
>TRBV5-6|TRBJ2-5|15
CASSWGTSVQETQYF
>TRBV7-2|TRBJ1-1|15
CASSFFAGVNTEAFF
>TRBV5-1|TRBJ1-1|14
CASSEEHAGTEAFF
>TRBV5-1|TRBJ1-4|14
CASSLDSSNEKLFF